This T cell receptor (beta chain) was profiled in a study of Ad26.COV2.S vaccination and SARS-CoV-2 variants. On this clone itself: Its antigen remains unknown.

Germline V lookup: CDR1 SEHNR, CDR2 FQNEAQ (reference sequence). The J segment lost 1 base and the V segment lost 2 bases, leaving 2 bases of the junction unmatched. The CDR3 consists of 15 residues. Sequenced by immunoSEQ multiplex PCR; TCRdb stores in-frame clones only, minus some. The data contain approximately 300,000 clones, roughly 80% of them singletons. Treatment of the sample: about 20 received Ad26.COV2.S at low or high dose, single or two shots; roughly 5 received placebo; per-sample allocation not given. Sampling took place 63 days after the first vaccine or placebo injection. Spike of the Wuhan-strain SARS-CoV-2 was expressed by an Ad26 vector, which formed the vaccine. General study results and limits: Non-spike TCR breadth did not differ much between vaccine and placebo recipients. Placebo recipients showed lower spike-specific TCR breadth than vaccinees.

Sequencing was performed on peripheral blood, taken in a trial of Ad26.COV2.S vaccine versus placebo. This chain links TRBV7-9 with TRBJ1-3, with 7 bases lining up with TRBD1. The sequence was obtained from a person between 18 and 65 years old who received the Ad26.COV2.S COVID-19 vaccine or a placebo. CDR3 in amino acids: CASSLQGGSGNTIYF. DNA of the CDR3: TGTGCCAGCAGCTTACAGGGGGGATCTGGAAACACCATATATTTT.